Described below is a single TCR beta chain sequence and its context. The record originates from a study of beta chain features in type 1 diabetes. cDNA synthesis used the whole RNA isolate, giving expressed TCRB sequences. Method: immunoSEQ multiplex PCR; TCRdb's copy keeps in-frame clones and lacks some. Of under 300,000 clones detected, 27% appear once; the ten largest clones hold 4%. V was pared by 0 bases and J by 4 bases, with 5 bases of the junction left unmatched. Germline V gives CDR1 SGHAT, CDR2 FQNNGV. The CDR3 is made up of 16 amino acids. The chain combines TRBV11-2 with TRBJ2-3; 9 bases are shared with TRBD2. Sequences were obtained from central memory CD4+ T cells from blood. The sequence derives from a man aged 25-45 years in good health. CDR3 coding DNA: TGTGCCAGCAGCTTAGAGGTAGCGGGAGTGGCAGATACGCAGTATTTT. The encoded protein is CASSLEVAGVADTQYF. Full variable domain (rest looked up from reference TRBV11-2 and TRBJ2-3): EAGVAQSPRYKIIEKRQSVAFWCNPISGHATLYWYQQILGQGPKLLIQFQNNGVVDDSQLPKDRFSAERLKGVDSTLKIQPAKLEDSAVYLCASSLEVAGVADTQYFGPGTRLTVL.